This entry lists 14 T cell receptor beta chains sequenced from one sample in a study of T cell changes during pregnancy in multiple sclerosis. Repertoires were generated with immunoSEQ multiplex PCR, while TCRdb's copy carries only in-frame clones and drops some. Of around 58,000 clones listed, roughly nine tenths are singletons. The sample was peripheral blood, taken before pregnancy. These receptor sequences come from a female donor with multiple sclerosis, enrolled in a pregnancy study.

This rearrangement joins TRBV2 to TRBJ2-6; D may be TRBD2 (6 bases). The CDR3 contains 16 residues. V lost 3 bases to trimming and J lost 0 bases, with 9 bases between them. The germline V gene has CDR1 SNHLY and CDR2 FYNNEI. CDR3 in amino acids: CASSDRRDSGANVLTF. The CDR3 nucleotides are TGTGCCAGCAGTGATAGGAGGGACTCTGGGGCCAACGTCCTGACTTTC.

By share, this clone counts as medium-sized. This chain uses TRBV19 with TRBJ1-5, with D perhaps TRBD1 (5 bases). From germline, CDR1 is LNHDA and CDR2 SQIVND (reference sequence). This CDR3 has 16 residues. V lost 4 bases, J lost 1 base, and 14 bases lay in between. The DNA for the CDR3 is TGTGCCAGTAGTACCAGGGAAGGGAGGAGCAATCAGCCCCAGCATTTT. Protein sequence: CASSTREGRSNQPQHF.

The chain couples TRBV6-1 to TRBJ1-2; TRBD1 matches at 7 bases. The length of the CDR3 is 15 residues. The V and J ends lost 4 bases and 8 bases, in that order; junction bases with no gene match: 13. Looked up from germline, CDR1 is MNHNS and CDR2 is SASEGT. The CDR3 sequence is CASSGDPTGTQGYTF. The CDR3 coding sequence is TGTGCCAGCAGTGGGGACCCGACAGGGACGCAGGGCTACACCTTC.

This chain connects TRBV7-9 to TRBJ1-2; D perhaps matches TRBD1 (5 bases). The V end lost 1 base, the J end lost 3 bases, and 12 bases lay between the germline ends. CDR3 length: 15 amino acids. Germline V gene sequence: CDR1 SEHNR, CDR2 FQNEAQ (reference sequence). In DNA, the CDR3 is TGTGCCAGCAGCTTAGTCGGGGGGGATGACTATGGCTACACCTTC. Its protein product is CASSLVGGDDYGYTF. Supplemented by reference TRBV7-9 and TRBJ1-2, the full variable domain reads DTGVSQNPRHKITKRGQNVTFRCDPISEHNRLYWYRQTLGQGPEFLTYFQNEAQLEKSRLLSDRFSAERPKGSFSTLEIQRTEQGDSAMYLCASSLVGGDDYGYTFGSGTRLTVV.

The genes are TRBV9 and TRBJ2-1, with D possibly matching TRBD2 (5 bases). Germline V gene sequence: CDR1 SGDLS, CDR2 YYNGEE. The CDR3 extends over 13 amino acids. Deletions cut 1 base from V and 10 bases from J, with 12 bases between. The CDR3 region is CASSVRPSGEQFF. The DNA for the CDR3 is TGTGCCAGCAGCGTACGCCCCTCGGGGGAGCAGTTCTTC.

The V call is TRBV11-3, the J call TRBJ2-1, with TRBD2 matching 15 bases. Looked up from germline, CDR1 is SGHNT and CDR2 is YENEEA. The CDR3 sequence is 18 residues long. V dropped 1 base and J dropped 5; count of bases not matched to a gene: 6. CDR3 in DNA: TGTGCCAGCAGCTTAGCCGGGACTAGCGGGGGGCCCGACAATGAGCAGTTCTTC. Translation: CASSLAGTSGGPDNEQFF. The variable domain in full, with the rest retrieved from reference TRBV11-3 and TRBJ2-1, is EAGVVQSPRYKIIEKKQPVAFWCNPISGHNTLYWYLQNLGQGPELLIRYENEEAVDDSQLPKDRFSAERLKGVDSTLKIQPAELGDSAVYLCASSLAGTSGGPDNEQFFGPGTRLTVL.

The chain recombines TRBV5-4 with TRBJ1-4; TRBD1 might be the D (5 bases). The V and J ends lost 4 bases and 8 bases respectively, with 12 bases between them. This CDR3 has 13 amino acids. Per germline, CDR1 SGHNT and CDR2 YYREEE (reference sequence). CDR3 DNA: TGTGCCAGCAGCGGACGAACAGGCGAAAAACTGTTTTTT. Its translation: CASSGRTGEKLFF.

The chain couples TRBV7-2 to TRBJ2-1, with D possibly matching TRBD1 (6 bases). Germline CDR1 and CDR2: SGHTA and FQGNSA. V was pared by 3 bases and J by 2 bases, with 14 bases between. CDR3 size: 16 residues. In DNA, the CDR3 is TGTGCCAGCAGCTTTACAGGGACAACAACCTACAATGAGCAGTTCTTC. Residues: CASSFTGTTTYNEQFF.

V is TRBV9 and J is TRBJ2-3, with 10 bases aligning to TRBD1. This CDR3 spans 16 amino acids. Germline trimming cut 4 bases from V and 5 bases from J; bases unmatched to any gene: 10. Germline V gene sequence: CDR1 SGDLS, CDR2 YYNGEE. The CDR3 loop is CASSLRDRGFGDTQYF. CDR3 sequence (DNA): TGTGCCAGCAGCCTCCGGGACAGGGGCTTTGGAGATACGCAGTATTTT.

The chain couples TRBV10-3 to TRBJ2-1, with D possibly TRBD2 on 6 matching bases. Germline V gene sequence: CDR1 ENHRY, CDR2 SYGVKD. V was pared by 3 bases and J by 9 bases, with 15 bases between. This CDR3 has 14 residues. The CDR3 reads CAISESGGVGEQFF. In DNA form, the CDR3 reads TGTGCCATCAGTGAAAGTGGCGGGGTGGGTGAGCAGTTCTTC.

The chain has TRBV7-2 and TRBJ2-3, with D maybe TRBD1 (5 bases). The CDR3 is made up of 13 amino acids. CDR1 is SGHTA, CDR2 FQGNSA, per germline. Trimming shortened V by 3 bases and J by 5 bases, and 9 bases separated the two germline ends. DNA of the CDR3: TGTGCCAGCAGCTTTCAGGGAAGAGATACGCAGTATTTT. Its protein is CASSFQGRDTQYF. Variable domain in full (rest from reference TRBV7-2 and TRBJ2-3): GAGVSQSPSNKVTEKGKDVELRCDPISGHTALYWYRQSLGQGLEFLIYFQGNSAPDKSGLPSDRFSAERTGGSVSTLTIQRTQQEDSAVYLCASSFQGRDTQYFGPGTRLTVL.

This chain connects TRBV18 to TRBJ1-2; tentative D call: TRBD1 (5 bases). CDR1 KGHSH and CDR2 LQKENI come from the germline V gene. Trimming left V 2 bases short and J 5 bases short, with 15 bases between. This CDR3 region has 15 residues. The CDR3 protein is CASSPVQGNLYGYTF. The CDR3 nucleotides are TGTGCCAGCTCACCAGTCCAGGGCAACCTATATGGCTACACCTTC.

V and J are TRBV13 and TRBJ1-2; D is perhaps TRBD1 (6 bases). The V end was cut by 7 bases, the J end by 7 bases, with 19 bases between. The CDR3 has 14 amino acids. In germline, CDR1 is PRHDT, CDR2 FYEKMQ (reference sequence). The CDR3 here is CASTLGRGFGGYTF. Here the CDR3 DNA reads TGTGCCAGCACCCTGGGGAGGGGGTTTGGTGGCTACACCTTC.

Here the CDR3 DNA reads TGTGCCTGGAGAGCCGGACAGGGTGCTGAAGCTTTCTTT. Translated, it gives CAWRAGQGAEAFF. The gene calls are TRBV30 and TRBJ1-1; TRBD1 matches 8 bases. The germline gives CDR1 GTSNPN, CDR2 SVGIG (reference sequence). The CDR3 is 13 amino acids. Trimming cost V 3 bases and J 6 bases; bases outside gene matches: 6.